This T cell receptor beta chain comes out of a study of memory CD4+ T cells and cytomegalovirus serostatus. Study information: Donors were healthy Belgian adults, several CMV seropositive and around 24 seronegative.

Some clones are missing from TCRdb's copy, which holds only in-frame ones; the method was immunoSEQ multiplex PCR. The sample records around 54,000 clones, around 80% being singletons. Single viable CD3+CD4+CD8-CD45RO+ cells were sorted as the memory CD4+ T cells. V gave up 11 bases and J gave up 1 base; unmatched junction bases: 6. Germline-derived CDR1 and CDR2 are LNHDA and SQIVND (reference sequence). The CDR3 length is 13 residues. The TCR originated in an adult in good health and CMV-seronegative. The specimen was memory CD4+ T cells from blood. V usage is TRBV19 and J usage is TRBJ2-7, with 9 bases matching TRBD1. In nucleotides, the CDR3 is TGTGCCTCCCGAGGGACAGGGTCCTACGAGCAGTACTTC. Protein product: CASRGTGSYEQYF.